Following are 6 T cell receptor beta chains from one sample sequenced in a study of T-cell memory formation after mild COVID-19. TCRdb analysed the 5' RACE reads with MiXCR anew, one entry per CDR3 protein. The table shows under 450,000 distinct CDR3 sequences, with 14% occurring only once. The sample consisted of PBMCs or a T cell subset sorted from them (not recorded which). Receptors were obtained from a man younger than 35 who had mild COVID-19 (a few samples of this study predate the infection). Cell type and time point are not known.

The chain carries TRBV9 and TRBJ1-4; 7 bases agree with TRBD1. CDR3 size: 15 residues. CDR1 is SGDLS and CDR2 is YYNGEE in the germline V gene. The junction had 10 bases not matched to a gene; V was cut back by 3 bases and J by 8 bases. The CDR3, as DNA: TGTGCCAGCAGCGCGTACGGGACAGCTGGCGAAAAACTGTTTTTT. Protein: CASSAYGTAGEKLFF.

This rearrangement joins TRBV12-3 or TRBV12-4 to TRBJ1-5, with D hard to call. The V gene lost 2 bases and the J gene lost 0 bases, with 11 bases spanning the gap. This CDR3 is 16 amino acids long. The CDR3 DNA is TGTGCCAGCAGTTTACAGGCGGCGGGTAGCAATCAGCCCCAGCATTTT. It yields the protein CASSLQAAGSNQPQHF.

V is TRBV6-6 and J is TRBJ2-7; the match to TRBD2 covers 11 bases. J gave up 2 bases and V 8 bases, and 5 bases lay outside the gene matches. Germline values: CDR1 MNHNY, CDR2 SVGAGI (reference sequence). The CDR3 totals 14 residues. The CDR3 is CASSILAGAYEQYF. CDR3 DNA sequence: TGTGCCAGCTCAATACTAGCGGGAGCCTACGAGCAGTACTTC.

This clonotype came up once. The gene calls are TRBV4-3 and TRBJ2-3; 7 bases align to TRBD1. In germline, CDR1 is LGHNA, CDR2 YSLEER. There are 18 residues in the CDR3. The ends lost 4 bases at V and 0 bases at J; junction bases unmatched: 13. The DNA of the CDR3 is TGCGCCAGCAGCCGAAGGAAAGGGGGCTTAGCTAGCACAGATACGCAGTATTTT. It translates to CASSRRKGGLASTDTQYF.

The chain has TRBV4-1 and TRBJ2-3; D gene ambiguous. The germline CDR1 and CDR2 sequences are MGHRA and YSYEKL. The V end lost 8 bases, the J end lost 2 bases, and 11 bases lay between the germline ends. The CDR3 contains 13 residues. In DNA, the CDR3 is TGCGCCAGCTCTGCAGGCATCACAGATACGCAGTATTTT. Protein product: CASSAGITDTQYF.

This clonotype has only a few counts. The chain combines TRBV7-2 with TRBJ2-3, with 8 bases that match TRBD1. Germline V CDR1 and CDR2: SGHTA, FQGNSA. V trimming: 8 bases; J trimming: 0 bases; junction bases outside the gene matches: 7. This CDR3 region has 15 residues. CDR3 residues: CASSQGALSTDTQYF. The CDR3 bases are TGTGCCAGCTCCCAGGGGGCCCTTAGCACAGATACGCAGTATTTT.